This TCR beta chain originates from a study of OX40 agonist ivuxolimab in advanced cancers. The CDR3 contains 13 residues. In germline, CDR1 is MDHEN, CDR2 SYDVKM. V lost 4 bases to trimming and J lost 2 bases, with 8 bases between them. Produced via immunoSEQ multiplex PCR; TCRdb's table is partial and in-frame only. The table shows approximately 90,000 clones, with about 91% occurring only once. Sequenced material: CD4+ or CD8+ T cells sorted from blood, taken in a trial of the OX40 agonist ivuxolimab. The receptor's source is an adult with an advanced solid tumor such as melanoma, head and neck, liver or kidney cancer. J is TRBJ2-5 and V is TRBV28; D is undetermined. The CDR3 region has the DNA TGTGCCAGCAGTTCCCACCAACAAGAGACCCAGTACTTC. Its protein product is CASSSHQQETQYF.